The 21 T cell receptor beta chains below all came from one sample that was sequenced in a study of T cell responses to AZD1222 COVID-19 vaccine. Sequencing used immunoSEQ multiplex PCR; TCRdb keeps in-frame clones, though not all of them. Altogether 75,000 to 85,000 clones are present, roughly 90% being singletons, with the ten largest covering roughly 1.4%. The material was peripheral blood, obtained 28 days after the second AZD1222 dose. The receptors were sampled from an adult who received the AZD1222 COVID-19 vaccine.

The chain couples TRBV2 to TRBJ1-2; the match to TRBD1 covers 7 bases. The V and J ends lost 6 bases and 4 bases, in that order; junction bases with no gene match: 11. The CDR3 consists of 15 residues. Germline CDR1 reads SNHLY; CDR2 reads FYNNEI. Written as DNA, the CDR3 is TGTGCCAGCAGCCCCACCTACGACAGGGCCTATGGCTACACCTTC. Protein product: CASSPTYDRAYGYTF.

The chain couples TRBV14 to TRBJ2-2; D call uncertain. Germline CDR1 and CDR2: SGHDN and FVKESK. V lost 4 bases, J lost 4 bases, and 13 bases lay in between. This CDR3 comprises 15 residues. The CDR3 here is CASSPYLGATGELFF. In DNA form, the CDR3 reads TGTGCCAGCAGCCCCTATCTCGGAGCCACCGGGGAGCTGTTTTTT.

The J gene is TRBJ2-1, the V gene TRBV30; 12 positions agree with TRBD2. With 0 bases clipped from V and 8 bases from J, the junction kept 5 bases outside the gene matches. Germline values: CDR1 GTSNPN, CDR2 SVGIG (reference sequence). CDR3 length: 15 amino acids. The CDR3 protein is CAWSVGLAGNDEQFF. As DNA, the CDR3 is TGTGCCTGGAGTGTAGGACTAGCGGGGAACGATGAGCAGTTCTTC.

The rearrangement uses TRBV19 and TRBJ2-3; D not certain. Between the trimmed V and J ends, which lost 7 bases and 6 bases, there was a span of 8 bases. The CDR3 contains 11 residues. CDR1 is LNHDA and CDR2 is SQIVND in the germline V gene (reference sequence). Here the CDR3 DNA reads TGTGCCAGTAATGACGGCGATACGCAGTATTTT. Amino acids: CASNDGDTQYF. Full variable domain (rest looked up from reference TRBV19 and TRBJ2-3): DGGITQSPKYLFRKEGQNVTLSCEQNLNHDAMYWYRQDPGQGLRLIYYSQIVNDFQKGDIAEGYSVSREKKESFPLTVTSAQKNPTAFYLCASNDGDTQYFGPGTRLTVL.

J is TRBJ2-2 and V is TRBV9; 8 nucleotides match TRBD1. Looked up from germline, CDR1 is SGDLS and CDR2 is YYNGEE. This CDR3 spans 16 amino acids. Trimming removed 6 bases from V and 1 base from J; junction bases left unmatched: 8. CDR3 in DNA: TGTGCCAGCACCCCCCCCGGGACAGGGAACACCGGGGAGCTGTTTTTT. Amino acids: CASTPPGTGNTGELFF.

The chain employs TRBV4-2 and TRBJ1-1; no firm D call. The ends were cut back, 4 bases at V and 0 bases at J, with 12 bases in the middle. CDR1 and CDR2 (germline): LGHNA, YNFKEQ. The length of the CDR3 is 15 residues. CDR3 nucleotide sequence: TGTGCCAGCAGCCCGGGCCCGGAAATGAACACTGAAGCTTTCTTT. Translating gives CASSPGPEMNTEAFF.

This clone was seen just once. V is TRBV28 and J is TRBJ1-6; no clear D. The CDR3 totals 14 residues. Trimming stripped 7 bases from V and 10 bases from J, with 17 bases between. Germline V CDR1 and CDR2: MDHEN, SYDVKM. CDR3 sequence reads: CASKVVGLESPLHF. The CDR3 nucleotides are TGTGCCAGCAAAGTAGTGGGCTTGGAATCACCCCTCCACTTT.

The rearrangement uses TRBV9 and TRBJ1-6; TRBD1 matches at 7 bases. The CDR3 is 14 residues long. V dropped 2 bases and J dropped 7; count of bases not matched to a gene: 3. Per the germline V gene, CDR1 is SGDLS and CDR2 is YYNGEE. CDR3 nucleotide sequence: TGTGCCAGCAGCGTGAGACAGGGCAATTCACCCCTCCACTTT. This gives the protein CASSVRQGNSPLHF.

This clone was counted once. This sequence joins TRBV18 and TRBJ1-1; TRBD1 matches 8 bases. V shed 4 bases and J 1 base; nucleotides not matched to a gene: 5. The germline V gene has CDR1 KGHSH and CDR2 LQKENI. This CDR3 spans 15 amino acids. CDR3 DNA: TGTGCCAGCTCACTCAGGACAGGGCCGAACACTGAAGCTTTCTTT. Translation gives CASSLRTGPNTEAFF.

V and J are TRBV4-1 and TRBJ1-6; TRBD1 agrees at 7 bases. Germline CDR1 and CDR2: MGHRA and YSYEKL. This CDR3 region has 17 residues. The junction had 12 bases not matched to a gene; V was cut back by 0 bases and J by 10 bases. CDR3 sequence reads: CASSQDQGDSLGSPLHF. The DNA for the CDR3 is TGCGCCAGCAGCCAAGATCAAGGGGACAGTCTGGGGTCACCCCTCCACTTT.

The chain has TRBV29-1 and TRBJ2-7; no clear D. The V gene lost 2 bases and the J gene lost 0 bases, with 8 bases spanning the gap. The CDR3 sequence is 13 residues long. CDR1 is SQVTM, CDR2 ANQGSEA, per germline. CDR3 loop: CSVESDYSYEQYF. The CDR3 DNA reads as TGCAGCGTTGAAAGCGATTACTCCTACGAGCAGTACTTC.

This clone was detected only a few times. The chain joins TRBV28 to TRBJ1-5; no definite D call. V was cut by 8 bases and J by 0 bases, with 8 bases left in between. Germline CDR1 and CDR2: MDHEN and SYDVKM. This CDR3 spans 13 amino acids. CDR3 in DNA: TGTGCCAGCCTCAACGATAGCAATCAGCCCCAGCATTTT. It translates to CASLNDSNQPQHF.

This rearrangement joins TRBV2 to TRBJ1-1; D is unclear. The ends were cut back, 5 bases at V and 0 bases at J, with 13 bases in the middle. The CDR3 sequence is 15 residues long. Germline V gene sequence: CDR1 SNHLY, CDR2 FYNNEI. In DNA form, the CDR3 reads TGTGCCAGCAGTAAAAACTCGTTTTTGAACACTGAAGCTTTCTTT. This encodes CASSKNSFLNTEAFF. Variable domain in full (rest from reference TRBV2 and TRBJ1-1): EPEVTQTPSHQVTQMGQEVILRCVPISNHLYFYWYRQILGQKVEFLVSFYNNEISEKSEIFDDQFSVERPDGSNFTLKIRSTKLEDSAMYFCASSKNSFLNTEAFFGQGTRLTVV.

The V call is TRBV4-2, the J call TRBJ2-7; the D call may be TRBD1 or TRBD2 (5 bases each). This CDR3 spans 15 amino acids. Germline CDR1 LGHNA, CDR2 YNFKEQ. The V end was cut by 0 bases, the J end by 5 bases, with 14 bases between. The CDR3, as DNA: TGTGCCAGCAGCCAAGAAAACCAGGGAGTCGACGAGCAGTACTTC. Protein: CASSQENQGVDEQYF.

The chain couples TRBV10-3 to TRBJ2-3; the match to TRBD2 covers 10 bases. Germline CDR1 ENHRY, CDR2 SYGVKD. V gave up 3 bases and J gave up 4 bases; unmatched junction bases: 4. The CDR3 extends over 15 amino acids. The CDR3 DNA is TGTGCCATCAGTGAAGTAGCGGGGGGTGCAGATACGCAGTATTTT. This codes for CAISEVAGGADTQYF.

The genes are TRBV19 and TRBJ1-5; perhaps TRBD1 as D (5 bases). There are 14 residues in the CDR3. Trimming removed 3 bases from V and 6 bases from J, with 12 bases in between. CDR1 is LNHDA and CDR2 is SQIVND in the germline V gene (reference sequence). CDR3 DNA: TGTGCCAGTAGTATCCAGGGAACAAGTCAGCCCCAGCATTTT. Translating gives CASSIQGTSQPQHF.

The chain employs TRBV6-5 and TRBJ2-7; a weak D match, TRBD1 (5 bases). This CDR3 contains 14 residues. Germline-derived CDR1 and CDR2 are MNHEY and SVGAGI. Between the trimmed V and J ends, which lost 5 bases and 0 bases, there was a span of 11 bases. The CDR3 spells CASSKGIGSYEQYF. As DNA, the CDR3 is TGTGCCAGCAGTAAGGGGATAGGCTCCTACGAGCAGTACTTC.

The chain links TRBV10-3 to TRBJ1-3; no definite D call. In germline, CDR1 is ENHRY, CDR2 SYGVKD. V lost 10 bases to trimming and J lost 0 bases, with 13 bases between them. This CDR3 is built from 14 residues. The CDR3, as DNA: TGTGCCAGCCTCGACGAGAGCTCTGGAAACACCATATATTTT. Protein: CASLDESSGNTIYF.

This clone was seen more than once but under ten times. V gene TRBV7-6 combines with J gene TRBJ2-7; D could derive from TRBD1 or TRBD2 (5 bases each). V was trimmed by 5 bases and J by 5 bases, leaving 19 bases between them. Per the germline V gene, CDR1 is SGHVS and CDR2 is FNYEAQ. The CDR3 runs to 15 residues. CDR3 residues: CASSPGTSQRNEQYF. The CDR3 nucleotides are TGTGCCAGCAGCCCAGGGACCTCCCAGAGGAACGAGCAGTACTTC.

This clone was seen only once. A junction boundary mismatches the germline segment, possibly from a read error. The rearrangement links TRBV5-1 to TRBJ1-1; 10 bases map to TRBD1. CDR3 size: 14 residues. In germline, CDR1 is SGHRS, CDR2 YFSETQ. This chain's CDR3 is CASTLDRGYTEAFF. The DNA of the CDR3 is TGCGCCAGCACCTTGGACAGGGGGTATACTGAAGCTTTCTTT.

The chain uses TRBV3-1 (or the pseudogene TRBV3-2) and TRBJ2-1, with 8 bases identical to TRBD2. The trim removed 1 base at V and 2 bases at J, leaving 4 bases unmatched. CDR1 and CDR2 from the germline V gene are LGHDT and YNNKEL (reference sequence). The CDR3 spans 16 residues. CDR3: CASSQARGGPYNEQFF. Here the CDR3 DNA reads TGTGCCAGCAGCCAAGCCCGCGGGGGGCCCTACAATGAGCAGTTCTTC.